This is a list of T cell receptor beta chains from one sample in a study of T cells in tumors and immune-related adverse events. Assay: immunoSEQ multiplex PCR; the TCRdb copy retains only in-frame clones and omits some. The sample holds 20,000 to 25,000 clones, 75% to 95% seen once. Sample: lymph node tissue, taken from a patient treated with anti-PD-1 therapy. The receptors derive from a female donor with metastatic renal cell carcinoma. Each CDR3 is given with its conserved first and last residue. Rows give clone size only sometimes, using once, few, many, or a class for an expanded clone.

cdr3_length clone_size v_call cdr3_aa
14 - TRBV10-2 CASSGSGGPYEQYF
12 - TRBV6-6 CASRPQTGELFF
14 - TRBV4-2 CASSPTDRSYGYTF
15 - TRBV7-6 CASSLGTSGQETQYF
17 - TRBV27 CASSLMGTLSGANVLTF
14 - TRBV7-2 CASSLALAGLEQYF
19 - TRBV2 CASSGIKGQGFRSNQPQHF
14 few TRBV11-2 CASSLGEAHNEQFF
13 - TRBV10-1 CASKQGGTGELFF
13 - TRBV11-2 CASSFERWGELFF
15 - TRBV6-1 CASSPRAGTGYEQYF
14 - TRBV4-2 CASSQVGPGYGYTF
17 - TRBV15 CATSREAGGPKSDTQYF
14 - TRBV27 CASSLGTPSNEQYF
11 - TRBV7-8 CASSPLYEQYF
14 - TRBV7-9 CASSPWYSNQPQHF
14 - TRBV29-1 CSVETSGGLNEQFF